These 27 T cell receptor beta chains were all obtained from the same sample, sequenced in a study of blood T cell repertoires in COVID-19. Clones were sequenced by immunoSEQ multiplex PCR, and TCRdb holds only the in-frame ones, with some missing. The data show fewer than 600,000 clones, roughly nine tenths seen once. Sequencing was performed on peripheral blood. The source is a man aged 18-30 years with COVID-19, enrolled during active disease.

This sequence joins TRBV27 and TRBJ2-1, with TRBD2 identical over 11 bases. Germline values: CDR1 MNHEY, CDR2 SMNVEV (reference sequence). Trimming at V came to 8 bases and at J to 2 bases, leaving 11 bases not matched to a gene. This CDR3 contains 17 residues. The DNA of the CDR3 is TGTGCCAGCGGACTAGCGGGTTCGCAGAAGCCCTACAATGAGCAGTTCTTC. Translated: CASGLAGSQKPYNEQFF.

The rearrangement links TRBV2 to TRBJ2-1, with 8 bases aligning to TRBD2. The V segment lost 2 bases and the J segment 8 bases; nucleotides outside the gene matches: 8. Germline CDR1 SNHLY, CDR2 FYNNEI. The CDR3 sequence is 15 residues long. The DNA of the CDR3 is TGTGCCAGCAGTGAATTGGGACTAGTGGTCGATGAGCAGTTCTTC. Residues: CASSELGLVVDEQFF.

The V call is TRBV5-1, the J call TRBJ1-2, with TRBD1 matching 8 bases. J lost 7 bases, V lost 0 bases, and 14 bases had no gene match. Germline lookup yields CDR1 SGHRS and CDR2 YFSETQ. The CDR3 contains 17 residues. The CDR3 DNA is TGCGCCAGCAGCTTGGGTGGCCTCCGTCTCACAGGGGGTGGCTACACCTTC. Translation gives CASSLGGLRLTGGGYTF.

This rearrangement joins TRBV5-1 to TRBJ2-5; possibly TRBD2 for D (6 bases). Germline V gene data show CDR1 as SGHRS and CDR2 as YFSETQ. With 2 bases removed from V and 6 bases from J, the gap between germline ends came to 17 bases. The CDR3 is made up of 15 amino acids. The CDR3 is CASSFRDSGVKTQYF. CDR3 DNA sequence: TGCGCCAGCAGCTTCCGGGACTCCGGCGTAAAGACCCAGTACTTC.

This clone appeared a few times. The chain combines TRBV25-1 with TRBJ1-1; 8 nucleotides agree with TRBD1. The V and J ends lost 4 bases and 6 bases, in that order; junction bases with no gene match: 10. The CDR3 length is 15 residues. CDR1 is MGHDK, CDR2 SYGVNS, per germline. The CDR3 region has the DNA TGTGCCAGCAGTGCGGCGACAGGGGTTATACCTGAAGCTTTCTTT. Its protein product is CASSAATGVIPEAFF. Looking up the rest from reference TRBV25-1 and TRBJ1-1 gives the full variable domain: EADIYQTPRYLVIGTGKKITLECSQTMGHDKMYWYQQDPGMELHLIHYSYGVNSTEKGDLSSESTVSRIRTEHFPLTLESARPSHTSQYLCASSAATGVIPEAFFGQGTRLTVV.

CDR3 sequence reads: CASSDMKGLQTQYF. CDR3 in DNA: TGTGCCAGCAGTGATATGAAGGGACTGCAGACCCAGTACTTC. This sequence joins TRBV6-1 and TRBJ2-5, with D perhaps matching TRBD2 (6 bases). V was shortened by 3 bases and J by 6 bases, with 14 bases between the two germline ends. This CDR3 is built from 14 residues. Per the germline V gene, CDR1 is MNHNS and CDR2 is SASEGT.

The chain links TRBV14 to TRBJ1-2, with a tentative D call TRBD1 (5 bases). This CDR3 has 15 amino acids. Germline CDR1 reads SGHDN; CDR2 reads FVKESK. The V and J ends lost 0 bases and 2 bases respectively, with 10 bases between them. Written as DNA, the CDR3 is TGTGCCAGCAGCCAAGACCCCAGGGCGAACTATGGCTACACCTTC. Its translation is CASSQDPRANYGYTF.

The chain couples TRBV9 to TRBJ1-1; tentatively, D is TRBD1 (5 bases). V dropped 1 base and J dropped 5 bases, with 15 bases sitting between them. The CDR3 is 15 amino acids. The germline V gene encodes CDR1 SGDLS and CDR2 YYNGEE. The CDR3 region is CASSVSSGRGTEAFF. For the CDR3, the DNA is TGTGCCAGCAGCGTATCGTCCGGGAGGGGAACTGAAGCTTTCTTT.

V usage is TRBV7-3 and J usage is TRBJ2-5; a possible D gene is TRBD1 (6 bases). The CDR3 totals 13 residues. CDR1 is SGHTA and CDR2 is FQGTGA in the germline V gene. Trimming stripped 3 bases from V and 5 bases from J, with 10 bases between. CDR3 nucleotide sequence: TGTGCCAGCAGCTTTTCTGGGGGCGAGACCCAGTACTTC. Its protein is CASSFSGGETQYF. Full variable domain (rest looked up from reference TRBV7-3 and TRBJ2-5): GAGVSQTPSNKVTEKGKYVELRCDPISGHTALYWYRQSLGQGPEFLIYFQGTGAADDSGLPNDRFFAVRPEGSVSTLKIQRTERGDSAVYLCASSFSGGETQYFGPGTRLLVL.

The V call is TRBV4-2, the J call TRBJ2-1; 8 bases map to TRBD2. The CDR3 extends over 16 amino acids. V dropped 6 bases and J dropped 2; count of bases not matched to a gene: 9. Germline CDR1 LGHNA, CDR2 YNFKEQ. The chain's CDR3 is CASRPGGDAPYNEQFF. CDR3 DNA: TGTGCCAGCAGACCCGGGGGGGACGCTCCCTACAATGAGCAGTTCTTC.

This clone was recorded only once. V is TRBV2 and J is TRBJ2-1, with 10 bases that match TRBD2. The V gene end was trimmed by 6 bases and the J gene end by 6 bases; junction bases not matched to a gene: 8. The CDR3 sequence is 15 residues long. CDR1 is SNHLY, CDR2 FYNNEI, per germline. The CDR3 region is CASRPLAGVGNEQFF. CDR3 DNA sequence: TGTGCCAGCAGGCCTCTAGCGGGGGTTGGCAATGAGCAGTTCTTC.

The CDR3 DNA reads as TGCGCCAGCAGCCGAGGAAAGGGGTATGTGGACACTGAAGCTTTCTTT. This encodes CASSRGKGYVDTEAFF. The rearrangement joins TRBV4-1 to TRBJ1-1; the D gene is possibly TRBD1 (5 bases). V lost 4 bases to trimming and J lost 3 bases, with 18 bases between them. This CDR3 comprises 16 residues. Germline V gene data show CDR1 as MGHRA and CDR2 as YSYEKL.

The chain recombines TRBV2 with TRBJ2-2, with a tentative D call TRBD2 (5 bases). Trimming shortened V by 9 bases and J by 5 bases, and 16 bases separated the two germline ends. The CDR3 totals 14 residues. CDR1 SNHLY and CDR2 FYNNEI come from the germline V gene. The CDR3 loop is CASSGIGWTGELFF. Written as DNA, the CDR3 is TGTGCCAGTTCCGGGATCGGGTGGACCGGGGAGCTGTTTTTT.

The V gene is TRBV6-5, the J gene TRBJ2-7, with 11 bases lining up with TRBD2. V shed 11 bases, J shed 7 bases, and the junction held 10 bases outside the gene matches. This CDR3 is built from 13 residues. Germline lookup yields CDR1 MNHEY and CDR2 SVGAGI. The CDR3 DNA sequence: TGTGCCTTAAGACTAGCGGGACGGGAGGAGCAGTACTTC. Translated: CALRLAGREEQYF.

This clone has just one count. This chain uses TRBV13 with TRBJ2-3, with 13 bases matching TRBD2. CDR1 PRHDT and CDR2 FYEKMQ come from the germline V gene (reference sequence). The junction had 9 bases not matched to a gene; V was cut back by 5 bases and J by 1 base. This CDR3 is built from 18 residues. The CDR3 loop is CASSPPVTSGRGTDTQYF. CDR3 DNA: TGTGCCAGCAGCCCTCCAGTTACTAGCGGGAGGGGCACAGATACGCAGTATTTT.

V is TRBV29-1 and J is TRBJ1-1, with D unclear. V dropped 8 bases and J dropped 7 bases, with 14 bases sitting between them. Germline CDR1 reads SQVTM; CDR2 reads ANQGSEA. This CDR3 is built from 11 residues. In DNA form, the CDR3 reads TGCAGCTCCACATTTAATGTTGAAGCTTTCTTT. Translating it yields CSSTFNVEAFF.

The CDR3 DNA follows: TGTGCCAGCAGCTTAGCAATGCGGCAGTTCTTC. It codes for CASSLAMRQFF. The chain recombines TRBV7-9 with TRBJ2-1; the D is unclear. V lost 0 bases and J 12 bases, leaving 6 bases between the germline ends. Germline CDR1 and CDR2: SEHNR and FQNEAQ (reference sequence). The CDR3 is 11 residues long.

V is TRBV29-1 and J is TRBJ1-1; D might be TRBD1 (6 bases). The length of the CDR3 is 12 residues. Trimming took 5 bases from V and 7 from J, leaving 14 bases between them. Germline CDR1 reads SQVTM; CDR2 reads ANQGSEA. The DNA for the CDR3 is TGCAGCGTTACAGGGTTCGCTTTTGAAGCTTTCTTT. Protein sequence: CSVTGFAFEAFF.

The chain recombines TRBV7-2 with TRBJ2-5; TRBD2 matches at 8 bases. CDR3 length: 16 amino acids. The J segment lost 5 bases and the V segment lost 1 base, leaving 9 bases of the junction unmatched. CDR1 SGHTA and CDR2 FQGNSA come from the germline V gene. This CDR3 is CASSLVGGAVVETQYF. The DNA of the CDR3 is TGTGCCAGCAGCTTAGTCGGGGGGGCCGTGGTGGAGACCCAGTACTTC.

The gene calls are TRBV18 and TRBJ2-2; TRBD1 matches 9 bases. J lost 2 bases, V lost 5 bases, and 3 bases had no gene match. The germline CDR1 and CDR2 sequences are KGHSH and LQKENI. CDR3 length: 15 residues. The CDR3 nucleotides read TGTGCCAGCTCATCGACAGGGGGAAACACCGGGGAGCTGTTTTTT. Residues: CASSSTGGNTGELFF.

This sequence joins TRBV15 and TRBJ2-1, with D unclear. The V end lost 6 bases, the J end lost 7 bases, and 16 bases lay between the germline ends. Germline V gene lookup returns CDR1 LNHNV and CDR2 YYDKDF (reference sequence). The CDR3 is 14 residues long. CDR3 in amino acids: CATRRSEGLNEQFF. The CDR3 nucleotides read TGTGCCACCAGGCGGTCAGAAGGCTTGAATGAGCAGTTCTTC.

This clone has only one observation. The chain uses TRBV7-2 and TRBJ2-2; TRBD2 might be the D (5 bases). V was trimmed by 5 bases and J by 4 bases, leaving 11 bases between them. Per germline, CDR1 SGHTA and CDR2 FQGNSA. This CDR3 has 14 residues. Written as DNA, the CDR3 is TGTGCCAGCAGCGCGGGCCTACCCACCGGGGAGCTGTTTTTT. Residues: CASSAGLPTGELFF.

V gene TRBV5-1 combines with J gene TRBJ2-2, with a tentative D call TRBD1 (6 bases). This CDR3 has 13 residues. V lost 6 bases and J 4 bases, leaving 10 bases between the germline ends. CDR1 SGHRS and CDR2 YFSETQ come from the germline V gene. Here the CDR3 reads CASTPTGTGELFF. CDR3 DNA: TGCGCCAGCACCCCGACAGGCACCGGGGAGCTGTTTTTT.

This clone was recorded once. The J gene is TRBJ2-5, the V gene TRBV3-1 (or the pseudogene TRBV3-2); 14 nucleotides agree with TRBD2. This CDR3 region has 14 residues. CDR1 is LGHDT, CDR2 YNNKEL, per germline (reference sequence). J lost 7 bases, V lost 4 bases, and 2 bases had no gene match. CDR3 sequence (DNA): TGTGCCAGCAGCCTCGGGACTAGCGGGGGGACCCAGTACTTC. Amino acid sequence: CASSLGTSGGTQYF.

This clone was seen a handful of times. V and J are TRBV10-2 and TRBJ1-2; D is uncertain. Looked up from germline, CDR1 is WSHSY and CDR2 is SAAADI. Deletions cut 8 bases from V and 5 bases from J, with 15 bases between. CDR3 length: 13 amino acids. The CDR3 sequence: CASATARIYGYTF. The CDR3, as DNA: TGCGCCAGCGCCACAGCCCGGATTTATGGCTACACCTTC.

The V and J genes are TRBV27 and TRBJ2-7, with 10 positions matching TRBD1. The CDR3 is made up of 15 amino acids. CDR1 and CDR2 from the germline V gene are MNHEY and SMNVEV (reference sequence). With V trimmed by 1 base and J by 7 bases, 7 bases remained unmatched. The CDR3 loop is CASSLWGQGSGEQYF. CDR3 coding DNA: TGTGCCAGCAGTTTATGGGGACAGGGGTCGGGGGAGCAGTACTTC.

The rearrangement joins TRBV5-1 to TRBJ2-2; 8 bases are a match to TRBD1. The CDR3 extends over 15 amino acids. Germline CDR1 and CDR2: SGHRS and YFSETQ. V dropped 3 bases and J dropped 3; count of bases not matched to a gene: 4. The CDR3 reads CASSSTGADTGELFF. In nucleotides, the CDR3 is TGCGCCAGCAGCTCGACAGGGGCGGACACCGGGGAGCTGTTTTTT.